These 6 T cell receptor beta chains were sequenced from one sample in a study of ipilimumab plus nivolumab after autologous stem cell transplantation. Produced via immunoSEQ multiplex PCR; TCRdb's table is partial and in-frame only. The table has some 45,000 clones, over 75% seen once. Material: PBMCs, obtained in a trial of ipilimumab plus nivolumab as post-transplant consolidation. The source is a male donor with multiple myeloma.

The rearrangement uses TRBV9 and TRBJ1-3; no reliable D call. The V gene's germline CDR1 is SGDLS and CDR2 YYNGEE. CDR3 length: 14 amino acids. Trimming took 1 base from V and 0 from J, leaving 5 bases between them. As DNA, the CDR3 is TGTGCCAGCAGCGTACAGACCTCTGGAAACACCATATATTTT. Its protein is CASSVQTSGNTIYF. The full variable domain, its missing parts supplied by reference TRBV9 and TRBJ1-3, is DSGVTQTPKHLITATGQRVTLRCSPRSGDLSVYWYQQSLDQGLQFLIQYYNGEERAKGNILERFSAQQFPDLHSELNLSSLELGDSALYFCASSVQTSGNTIYFGEGSWLTVV.

The gene calls are TRBV5-6 and TRBJ1-1; D is ambiguous. CDR3 size: 14 residues. Per germline, CDR1 SGHDT and CDR2 YYEEEE. V was clipped by 1 base and J by 5 bases, with 12 bases between them. The CDR3 DNA is TGTGCCAGCAGCTTGAGGCCCGATGGGACTGAAGCTTTCTTT. This translates into CASSLRPDGTEAFF.

The V call is TRBV29-1, the J call TRBJ2-3; TRBD2 agrees at 9 bases. CDR3 length: 14 amino acids. The V gene's germline CDR1 is SQVTM and CDR2 ANQGSEA. V trimming: 5 bases; J trimming: 4 bases; junction bases outside the gene matches: 7. CDR3 in amino acids: CSVTPGLASDTQYF. CDR3 coding DNA: TGCAGCGTTACACCGGGACTAGCTTCAGATACGCAGTATTTT.

The V gene is TRBV5-1, the J gene TRBJ2-7; 9 positions agree with TRBD1. Germline CDR1 SGHRS, CDR2 YFSETQ. This CDR3 has 16 amino acids. With V trimmed by 5 bases and J by 2 bases, 11 bases remained unmatched. The CDR3, as DNA: TGCGCCAGCAGAACCGGGACAGGGCGACAAGCCTACGAGCAGTACTTC. Amino acids: CASRTGTGRQAYEQYF.

This clone was seen just once. This chain joins TRBV7-9 and TRBJ2-1; TRBD1 matches 11 bases. Per germline, CDR1 SEHNR and CDR2 FQNEAQ (reference sequence). After removal of 1 base from V and 2 bases from J, the junction contained 1 base not matched to a gene. The CDR3 extends over 16 amino acids. The CDR3 loop reads CASSLGTGGPYNEQFF. In DNA form, the CDR3 reads TGTGCCAGCAGCTTAGGGACAGGGGGCCCCTACAATGAGCAGTTCTTC.

The chain couples TRBV19 to TRBJ1-1; 7 bases fit TRBD1. Germline CDR1 reads LNHDA; CDR2 reads SQIVND (reference sequence). Germline trimming cut 3 bases from V and 7 bases from J; bases unmatched to any gene: 2. This CDR3 has 12 amino acids. The CDR3 spells CASSMDRFEAFF. In nucleotides, the CDR3 is TGTGCCAGTAGTATGGACAGGTTTGAAGCTTTCTTT.